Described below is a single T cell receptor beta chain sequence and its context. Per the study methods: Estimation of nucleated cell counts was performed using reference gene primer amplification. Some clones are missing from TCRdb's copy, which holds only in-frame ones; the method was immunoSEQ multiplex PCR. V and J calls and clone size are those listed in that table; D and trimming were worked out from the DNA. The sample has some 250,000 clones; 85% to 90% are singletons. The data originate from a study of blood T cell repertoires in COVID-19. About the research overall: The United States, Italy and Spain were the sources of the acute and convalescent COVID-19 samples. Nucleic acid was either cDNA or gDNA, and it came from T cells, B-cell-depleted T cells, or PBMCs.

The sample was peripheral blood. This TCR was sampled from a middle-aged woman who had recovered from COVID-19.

CDR3 protein: CASSPLAGGETQYF. The CDR3 DNA reads TGTGCCAGCAGCCCCTTAGCCGGGGGGGAGACCCAGTACTTC. The rearrangement uses TRBV6-4 and TRBJ2-5, with 7 bases aligning to TRBD2. Germline trimming cut 6 bases from V and 5 bases from J; bases unmatched to any gene: 9. Germline V CDR1 and CDR2: MRHNA, SNTAGT. The CDR3 extends over 14 amino acids.